The text below deals with one TCR beta chain. This entry belongs to a study of blood T cell repertoires in COVID-19. Methods used by the authors: Researchers report that nucleated cell counts were estimated from reference gene primer amplification. The protocol was immunoSEQ multiplex PCR, while the TCRdb copy is restricted to in-frame clones and leaves out a portion. The DNA gave D and trimming, while V, J and clone size come from that table. There are tens of thousands of clones in the sample; around 87% occur only once, and about 7.8% lies in the top ten. This CDR3 is 11 amino acids long. With 6 bases removed from V and 6 bases from J, the gap between germline ends came to 6 bases.

The sample comprised peripheral blood. The sequence was collected from an older man with active or convalescent COVID-19. The chain links TRBV12-3 or TRBV12-4 to TRBJ2-1; D is unclear. The CDR3 here is CASSGGNEQFF. CDR3 in DNA: TGTGCCAGCAGCGGCGGCAATGAGCAGTTCTTC.